This T cell receptor (beta chain) emerged from a study of neoadjuvant anti-PD-1 for oral cavity cancer. The study, taken as a whole, reports: Non-responders to neoadjuvant nivolumab had significantly more clonal PBMC T cells than responders.

The time point: after neoadjuvant nivolumab, at surgical resection. Only in-frame clones appear in the TCRdb table, and some are missing; sequencing was by immunoSEQ multiplex PCR. The data show approximately 68,000 clones, with 70% to 90% seen just once and 2.5% to 3% held by the top ten. Remarks on this clone: The target antigen is unknown.

Germline V gives CDR1 SGDLS, CDR2 YYNGEE. CDR3 size: 13 residues. V was shortened by 0 bases and J by 4 bases, with 7 bases between the two germline ends. The V gene is TRBV9, the J gene TRBJ1-2; D remains unclear. The material sequenced was PBMCs, taken after nivolumab (anti-PD-1) treatment. The sequence was collected from a person aged 35 to 85 with oral cavity squamous cell carcinoma. CDR3 nucleotide sequence: TGTGCCAGCAGCGTAGACGCTAGCTATGGCTACACCTTC. Amino acids: CASSVDASYGYTF.